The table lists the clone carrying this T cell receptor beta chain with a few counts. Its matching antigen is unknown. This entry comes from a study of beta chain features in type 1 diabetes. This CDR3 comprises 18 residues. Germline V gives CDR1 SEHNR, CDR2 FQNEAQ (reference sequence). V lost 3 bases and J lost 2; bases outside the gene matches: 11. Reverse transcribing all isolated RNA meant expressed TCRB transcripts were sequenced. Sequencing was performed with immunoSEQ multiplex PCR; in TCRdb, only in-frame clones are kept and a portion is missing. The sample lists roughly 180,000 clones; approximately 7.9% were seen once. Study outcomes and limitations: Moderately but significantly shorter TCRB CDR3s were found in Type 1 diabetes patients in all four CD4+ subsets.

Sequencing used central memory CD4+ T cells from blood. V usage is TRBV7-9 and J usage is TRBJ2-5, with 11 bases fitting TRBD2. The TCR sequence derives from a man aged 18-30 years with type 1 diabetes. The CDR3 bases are TGTGCCAGCAGCTTCGGACTAGCGGGCGTTTTGCAGCAAGAGACCCAGTACTTC. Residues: CASSFGLAGVLQQETQYF.